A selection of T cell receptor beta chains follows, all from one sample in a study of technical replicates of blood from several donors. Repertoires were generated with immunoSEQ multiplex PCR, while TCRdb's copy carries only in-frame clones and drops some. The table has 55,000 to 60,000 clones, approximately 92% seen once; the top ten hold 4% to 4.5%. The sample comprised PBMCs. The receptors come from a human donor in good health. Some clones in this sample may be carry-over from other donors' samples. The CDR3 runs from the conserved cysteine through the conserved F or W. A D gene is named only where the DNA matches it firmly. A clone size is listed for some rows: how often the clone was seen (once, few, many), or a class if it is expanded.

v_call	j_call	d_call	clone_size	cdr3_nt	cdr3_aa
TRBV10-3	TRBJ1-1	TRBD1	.	TGTGCCATCAGTGGCGGACAGGTCAACACTGAAGCTTTCTTT	CAISGGQVNTEAFF
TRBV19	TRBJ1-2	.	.	TGTGCCAGTAGTTTTCAGGGCAGCTATGGCTACACCTTC	CASSFQGSYGYTF
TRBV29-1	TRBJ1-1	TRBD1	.	TGCAGCGTTGGGCGGCAGGGGGCTATGAACACTGAAGCTTTCTTT	CSVGRQGAMNTEAFF
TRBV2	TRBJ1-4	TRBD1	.	TGTGCCAGCAGTGGTTTCGGTACAGGGGAGAGGCGAAAACTGTTTTTT	CASSGFGTGERRKLFF
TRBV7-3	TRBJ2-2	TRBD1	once	TGTGCCAGCAGCACAGACAGGGCCGGGGAGCTGTTTTTT	CASSTDRAGELFF
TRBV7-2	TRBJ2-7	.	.	TGTGCCAGCAGCTTAGCCCGGGACTCCCCGAGGGAGTACTTC	CASSLARDSPREYF
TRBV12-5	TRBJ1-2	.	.	TGTGCTAGTGCAGGGCTCTATGGCTACACCTTC	CASAGLYGYTF
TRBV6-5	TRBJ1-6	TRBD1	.	TGTGCCAGCACCTCCCGGACAGGGAAAAATTCACCCCTCCACTTT	CASTSRTGKNSPLHF
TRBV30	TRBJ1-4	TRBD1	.	TGTGCCTGGAGTGTCGGGGCAGGGGGATATGAAAAACTGTTTTTT	CAWSVGAGGYEKLFF
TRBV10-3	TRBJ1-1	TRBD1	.	TGTGCCACAACAGGGGAGTCCACTGAAGCTTTCTTT	CATTGESTEAFF
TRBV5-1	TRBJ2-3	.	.	TGCGCCAGCGGCGACCTCGGTTTTAGCACGGGGATGCAGTATTTT	CASGDLGFSTGMQYF
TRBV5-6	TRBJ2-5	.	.	TGTGCCAGCAGCTTGAACGGGGTGCTCCAAGAGACCCAGTACTTC	CASSLNGVLQETQYF
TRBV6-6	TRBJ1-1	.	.	TGTGCCAGCAGTTACTCGGGGGAGGGACCACTTGAAGCTTTCTTT	CASSYSGEGPLEAFF
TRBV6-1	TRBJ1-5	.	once	TGTGCCAGCAGTGAAGCGGACACAGCTCCTGGGATCAAGCATTTT	CASSEADTAPGIKHF
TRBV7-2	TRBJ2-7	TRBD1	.	TGTGCCAGCAGTTCCGGACAGGGCGGCGAGCAGTACTTC	CASSSGQGGEQYF
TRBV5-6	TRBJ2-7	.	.	TGTGCCAGCAGCTTGATTCGAGGGCTCTACGAGCAGTACTTC	CASSLIRGLYEQYF
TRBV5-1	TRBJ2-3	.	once	TGCGCCAGCAGCTTAGGGGTGGACCTCACAGATACGCAGTATTTT	CASSLGVDLTDTQYF
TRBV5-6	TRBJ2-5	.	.	TGTGCCAGCAGCTGGGAGCGAGAGACCCAGTACTTC	CASSWERETQYF
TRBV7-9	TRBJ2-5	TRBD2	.	TGTGCCAGCAGCTCGCGGTGGGGACTACCCTCTGGGACCCAGTACTTC	CASSSRWGLPSGTQYF
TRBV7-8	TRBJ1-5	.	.	TGTGCCAGCAGCGGAAGACAGGTAGTTGCTAATCAGCCCCAGCATTTT	CASSGRQVVANQPQHF
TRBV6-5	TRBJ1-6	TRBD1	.	TGTGCCAGCAGTCCAGGGACAGGGAATTCACCCCTCCACTTT	CASSPGTGNSPLHF
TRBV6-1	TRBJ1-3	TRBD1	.	TGTGCCAGCAGTGCCCGACAGGGGGACCCAAAATTCTCTGGAAACACCATATATTTT	CASSARQGDPKFSGNTIYF
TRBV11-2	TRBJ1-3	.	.	TGTGCCAGCAGCTCCTCCCGGGGGGTAAACACCATATATTTT	CASSSSRGVNTIYF
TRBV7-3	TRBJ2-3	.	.	TGTGCCAGCAGCTTAAATCGACTAGATACGCAGTATTTT	CASSLNRLDTQYF
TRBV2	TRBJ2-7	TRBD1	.	TGTGCCAGCAGCCGCCCAACAGGGGACCACGAGCAGTACTTC	CASSRPTGDHEQYF
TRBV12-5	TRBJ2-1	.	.	TGTGCTAGTGCCCCAGGAGGGAACAATGAGCAGTTCTTC	CASAPGGNNEQFF
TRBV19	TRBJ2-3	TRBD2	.	TGTGCCAGTAGCGAGAACCGGGGACTAGCGGGGGTTGATACGCAGTATTTT	CASSENRGLAGVDTQYF
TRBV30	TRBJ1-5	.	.	TGTGCCTGGAGTACGAACTCCCGGGGGCCCCAGCATTTT	CAWSTNSRGPQHF
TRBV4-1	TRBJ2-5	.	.	TGCGCCAGCAGCCAAGAATTATCCGAGACCCAGTACTTC	CASSQELSETQYF
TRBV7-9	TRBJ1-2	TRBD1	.	TGTGCCAGCAGCTTCGACAGGGGAGCTTTGCCTAACTATGGCTACACCTTC	CASSFDRGALPNYGYTF
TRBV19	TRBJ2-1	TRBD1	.	TGTGCCAGTACCTCGACAGGGGATCCTAATGAGCAGTTCTTC	CASTSTGDPNEQFF
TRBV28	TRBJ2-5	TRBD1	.	TGTGCCAGCAGGGACAGGAGATTCCAAGAGACCCAGTACTTC	CASRDRRFQETQYF